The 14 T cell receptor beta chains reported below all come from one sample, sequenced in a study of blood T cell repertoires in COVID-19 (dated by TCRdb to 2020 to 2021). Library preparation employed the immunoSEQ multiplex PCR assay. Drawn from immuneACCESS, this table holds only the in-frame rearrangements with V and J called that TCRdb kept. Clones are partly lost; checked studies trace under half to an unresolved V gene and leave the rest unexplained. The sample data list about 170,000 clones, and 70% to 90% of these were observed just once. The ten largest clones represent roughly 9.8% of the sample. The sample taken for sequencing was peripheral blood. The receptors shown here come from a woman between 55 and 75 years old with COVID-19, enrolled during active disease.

CDR3 residues: CASSPGVPNYGYTF. The CDR3 DNA reads TGTGCCAGCAGCCCGGGGGTACCTAACTATGGCTACACCTTC. The V call is TRBV14, the J call TRBJ1-2; perhaps TRBD1 as D (5 bases). Trimming removed 4 bases at V and 0 bases at J, with 9 bases between. The germline V gene encodes CDR1 SGHDN and CDR2 FVKESK. The CDR3 consists of 14 residues.

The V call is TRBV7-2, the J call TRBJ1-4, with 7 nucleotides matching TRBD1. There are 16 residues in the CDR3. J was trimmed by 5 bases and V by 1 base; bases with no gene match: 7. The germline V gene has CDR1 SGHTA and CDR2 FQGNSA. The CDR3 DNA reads TGTGCCAGCAGCTTAGTAAGGACAGGCGTAAATGAAAAACTGTTTTTT. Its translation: CASSLVRTGVNEKLFF.

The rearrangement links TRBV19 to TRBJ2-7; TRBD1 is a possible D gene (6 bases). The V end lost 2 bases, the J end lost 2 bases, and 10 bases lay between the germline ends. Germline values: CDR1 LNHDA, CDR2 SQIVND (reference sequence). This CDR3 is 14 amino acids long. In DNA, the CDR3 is TGTGCCAGTAGTATACTGACAGGCCCCTACGAGCAGTACTTC. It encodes CASSILTGPYEQYF.

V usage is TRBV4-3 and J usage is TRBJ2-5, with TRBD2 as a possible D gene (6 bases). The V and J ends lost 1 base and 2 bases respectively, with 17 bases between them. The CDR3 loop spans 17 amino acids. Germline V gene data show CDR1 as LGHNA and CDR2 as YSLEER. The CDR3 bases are TGCGCCAGCAGCCAAGCCACCGGCGGGACTTATCAAGAGACCCAGTACTTC. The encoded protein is CASSQATGGTYQETQYF.

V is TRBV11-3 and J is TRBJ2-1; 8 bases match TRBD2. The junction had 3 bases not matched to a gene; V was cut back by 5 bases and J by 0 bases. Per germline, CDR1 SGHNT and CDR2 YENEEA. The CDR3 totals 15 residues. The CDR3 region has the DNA TGTGCCAGCAGCGCGAGCGGGAGCTCCTACAATGAGCAGTTCTTC. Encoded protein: CASSASGSSYNEQFF.

DNA of the CDR3: TGTGCCAGCAGTCCTTATACAGGGTTTAGCGGCTACACCTTC. Protein: CASSPYTGFSGYTF. The chain couples TRBV6-5 to TRBJ1-2; D may be TRBD1 (6 bases). Trimming left V 5 bases short and J 8 bases short, with 18 bases between. This CDR3 comprises 14 residues. Germline loops: CDR1 MNHEY, CDR2 SVGAGI.

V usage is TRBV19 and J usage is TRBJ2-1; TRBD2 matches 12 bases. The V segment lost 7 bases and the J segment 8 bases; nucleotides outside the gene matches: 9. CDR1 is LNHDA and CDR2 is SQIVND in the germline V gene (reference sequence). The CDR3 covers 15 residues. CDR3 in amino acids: CASTPLAGGPYEQFF. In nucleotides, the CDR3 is TGTGCCAGTACCCCCCTAGCGGGAGGGCCTTATGAGCAGTTCTTC. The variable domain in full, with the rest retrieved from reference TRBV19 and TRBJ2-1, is DGGITQSPKYLFRKEGQNVTLSCEQNLNHDAMYWYRQDPGQGLRLIYYSQIVNDFQKGDIAEGYSVSREKKESFPLTVTSAQKNPTAFYLCASTPLAGGPYEQFFGPGTRLTVL.

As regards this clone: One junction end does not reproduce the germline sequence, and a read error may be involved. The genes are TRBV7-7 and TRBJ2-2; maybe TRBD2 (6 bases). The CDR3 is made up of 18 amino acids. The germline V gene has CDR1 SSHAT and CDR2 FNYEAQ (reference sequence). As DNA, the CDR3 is TGTGCTAGCAGCCCCCGCCTAGCGCCCGGAGGGAACACCGGGGAGCTGTTTTTT. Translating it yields CASSPRLAPGGNTGELFF.

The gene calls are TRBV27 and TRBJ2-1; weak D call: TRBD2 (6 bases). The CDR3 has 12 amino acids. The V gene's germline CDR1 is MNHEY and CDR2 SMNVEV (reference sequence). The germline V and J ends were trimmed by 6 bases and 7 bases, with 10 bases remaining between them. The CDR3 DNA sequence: TGTGCCAGCAGAAGGGGAGGTAATGAGCAGTTCTTC. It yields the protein CASRRGGNEQFF.

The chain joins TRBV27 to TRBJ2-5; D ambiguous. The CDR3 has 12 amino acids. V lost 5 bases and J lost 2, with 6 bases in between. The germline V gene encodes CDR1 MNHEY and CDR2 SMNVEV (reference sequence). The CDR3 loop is CASSTTQETQYF. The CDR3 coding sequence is TGTGCCAGCAGTACCACTCAAGAGACCCAGTACTTC.

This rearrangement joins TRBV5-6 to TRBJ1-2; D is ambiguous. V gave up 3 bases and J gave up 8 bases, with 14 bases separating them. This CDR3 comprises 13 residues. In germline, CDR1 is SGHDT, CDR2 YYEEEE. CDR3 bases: TGTGCCAGCAGCTCCGGCGGCGGGTACGGCTACACCTTC. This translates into CASSSGGGYGYTF.

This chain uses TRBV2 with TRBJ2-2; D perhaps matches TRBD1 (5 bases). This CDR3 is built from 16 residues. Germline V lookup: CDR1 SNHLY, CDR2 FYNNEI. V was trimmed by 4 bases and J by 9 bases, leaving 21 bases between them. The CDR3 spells CASSVSITPRVRELFF. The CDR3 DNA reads TGTGCCAGCAGTGTGTCAATTACCCCCAGGGTGCGGGAGCTGTTTTTT. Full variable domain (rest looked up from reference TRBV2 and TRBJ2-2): EPEVTQTPSHQVTQMGQEVILRCVPISNHLYFYWYRQILGQKVEFLVSFYNNEISEKSEIFDDQFSVERPDGSNFTLKIRSTKLEDSAMYFCASSVSITPRVRELFFGEGSRLTVL.

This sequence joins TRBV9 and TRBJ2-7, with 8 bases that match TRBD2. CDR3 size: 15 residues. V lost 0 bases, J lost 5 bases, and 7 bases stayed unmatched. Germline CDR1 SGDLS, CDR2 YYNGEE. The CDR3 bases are TGTGCCAGCAGCGTAGGGTGGAGCGGGAGCAACGAGCAGTACTTC. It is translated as CASSVGWSGSNEQYF.

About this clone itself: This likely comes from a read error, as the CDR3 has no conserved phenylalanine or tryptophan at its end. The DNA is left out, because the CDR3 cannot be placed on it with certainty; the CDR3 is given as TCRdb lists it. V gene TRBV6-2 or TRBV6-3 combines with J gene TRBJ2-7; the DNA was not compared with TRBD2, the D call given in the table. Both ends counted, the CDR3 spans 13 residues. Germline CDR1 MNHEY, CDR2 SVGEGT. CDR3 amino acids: CASSSPLAGECLL.